These T cell receptor beta chains were read from a single sample in a study of T-cell memory formation after mild COVID-19. From the 5' RACE reads, TCRdb called clonotypes with MiXCR, one entry per CDR3 protein. Of about 560,000 distinct CDR3 sequences listed, approximately 15% are singletons. Specimen: PBMCs or a T cell subset sorted from them (not recorded which). The receptors were gathered from an adult woman who had mild COVID-19 (a few samples of this study predate the infection). Cell type and time point are not known. The CDR3 runs from the conserved cysteine through the conserved F or W. A D gene is named only where the DNA matches it firmly. A row's size may be missing; if present it is once, few, many or a size class.

CDR3 length	V gene	J gene	clone size	D gene	CDR3 protein	CDR3 DNA
12	TRBV29-1	TRBJ2-2	many	TRBD2	CSAGGGTGELFF	TGCAGCGCGGGCGGGGGCACCGGGGAGCTGTTTTTT
14	TRBV3-1	TRBJ2-1	.	TRBD1	CASSQGQHSDEQFF	TGTGCCAGCAGCCAGGGACAGCATAGCGATGAGCAGTTCTTC
16	TRBV13	TRBJ2-1	.	.	CASSSMASSSYNEQFF	TGTGCCAGCAGCTCCATGGCTTCGAGCTCCTACAATGAGCAGTTCTTC
15	TRBV24-1	TRBJ1-1	.	TRBD1	CATKSGQPKNTEAFF	TGTGCCACCAAATCGGGACAGCCGAAGAACACTGAAGCTTTCTTT
15	TRBV15	TRBJ1-5	.	.	CATSPPNYSNQPQHF	TGTGCCACCAGCCCTCCAAACTATAGCAATCAGCCCCAGCATTTT
16	TRBV5-1	TRBJ1-2	.	TRBD1	CASSPADRGHRYGYTF	TGCGCCAGCAGCCCGGCGGACAGGGGGCATCGGTATGGCTACACCTTC
18	TRBV11-3	TRBJ2-2	.	TRBD2	CASSGFSAGGRMAGELFF	TGTGCCAGCAGCGGTTTTTCGGCGGGAGGGCGAATGGCCGGGGAGCTGTTTTTT
14	TRBV30	TRBJ1-2	.	.	CAWSVVSRVHGYTF	TGTGCCTGGAGTGTGGTCTCACGGGTTCATGGCTACACCTTC
12	TRBV11-3	TRBJ2-7	.	.	CASSLIMGEQYF	TGTGCCAGCAGCTTAATAATGGGCGAGCAGTACTTC
15	TRBV7-9	TRBJ1-4	few	.	CASSPGDGANEKLFF	TGTGCCAGCAGCCCAGGGGACGGGGCTAATGAAAAACTGTTTTTT
18	TRBV7-6	TRBJ1-6	many	TRBD1	CASSLIPGTGEGGSPLHF	TGTGCCAGCAGCTTAATCCCTGGGACAGGCGAAGGGGGTTCACCCCTCCACTTT
13	TRBV25-1	TRBJ1-1	.	.	CASSFRVDTEAFF	TGTGCCAGCAGTTTTAGGGTGGACACTGAAGCTTTCTTT
17	TRBV5-5	TRBJ1-4	few	.	CASWGQGPGGANEKLFF	TGTGCCAGCTGGGGCCAGGGGCCTGGCGGAGCTAATGAAAAACTGTTTTTT
15	TRBV4-1	TRBJ1-4	few	.	CASSLNSATNEKLFF	TGCGCCAGCAGCCTGAACAGTGCAACTAATGAAAAACTGTTTTTT
12	TRBV5-6	TRBJ2-7	.	TRBD1	CASRRDREPPDF	TGTGCCAGCAGAAGGGACAGGGAGCCGCCGGACTTC
12	TRBV24-1	TRBJ1-4	.	TRBD1	CATGTGDEKLFF	TGTGCCACCGGGACAGGGGATGAAAAACTGTTTTTT
16	TRBV20-1	TRBJ2-2	.	.	CSAREGRGPNTGELFF	TGCAGTGCTAGAGAGGGGCGGGGGCCTAACACCGGGGAGCTGTTTTTT
14	TRBV5-1	TRBJ2-5	few	.	CASSSGHSQETQYF	TGCGCCAGCAGCTCGGGACACAGTCAAGAGACCCAGTACTTC
12	TRBV19	TRBJ1-2	.	.	CASSPGAVGYTF	TGTGCCAGTAGTCCAGGGGCGGTAGGCTACACCTTC
15	TRBV4-1	TRBJ1-4	few	.	CASSQDSLGGEKLFF	TGCGCCAGCAGCCAAGATTCCCTAGGGGGTGAAAAACTGTTTTTT
15	TRBV5-1	TRBJ2-7	few	TRBD2	CASSYLAGVSYEQYF	TGCGCCAGCAGCTACTTAGCGGGAGTAAGCTACGAGCAGTACTTC
13	TRBV4-3	TRBJ2-5	few	.	CASGRGHAETQYF	TGCGCCAGCGGACGGGGACATGCGGAGACCCAGTACTTC
13	TRBV18	TRBJ1-1	few	.	CASSPPGTAEAFF	TGTGCCAGCTCACCACCAGGGACGGCTGAAGCTTTCTTT
13	TRBV27	TRBJ1-6	few	.	CASSSLYNSPLHF	TGTGCCAGCAGTTCATTATATAATTCACCCCTCCACTTT
14	TRBV7-8	TRBJ1-2	few	.	CASSLVRVASGYTF	TGTGCCAGCAGCTTAGTACGAGTGGCGTCTGGCTACACCTTC
14	TRBV15	TRBJ2-7	.	TRBD2	CATSREAGSYEQYF	TGTGCCACCAGCAGGGAAGCGGGGTCCTACGAGCAGTACTTC
14	TRBV5-6	TRBJ2-7	few	.	CASSLGISGLGQYF	TGTGCCAGCAGCTTGGGTATCTCTGGTCTCGGGCAGTACTTC
14	TRBV5-1	TRBJ1-2	many	TRBD1	CASSLDRGIYGYTF	TGCGCCAGCAGCTTGGACAGGGGGATATATGGCTACACCTTC
15	TRBV5-4	TRBJ2-5	.	TRBD2	CASSTRAGGMETQYF	TGTGCCAGCAGCACGAGAGCGGGAGGGATGGAGACCCAGTACTTC
13	TRBV30	TRBJ1-1	.	.	CAWSWETFTEAFF	TGTGCCTGGAGCTGGGAGACCTTCACTGAAGCTTTCTTT
16	TRBV24-1	TRBJ2-3	.	.	CATSEYSGPNTDTQYF	TGTGCCACCAGTGAATACTCGGGACCGAATACAGATACGCAGTATTTT
15	TRBV7-6	TRBJ2-7	few	TRBD1	CASSFRRDRPYEQYF	TGTGCCAGCAGCTTTCGCCGGGACAGGCCCTACGAGCAGTACTTC
15	TRBV7-6	TRBJ2-3	few	.	CASSLAPLATDTQYF	TGTGCCAGCAGCTTAGCCCCCCTGGCCACAGATACGCAGTATTTT
11	TRBV20-1	TRBJ1-2	.	TRBD1	CSAIGGDGYTF	TGCAGTGCTATAGGGGGCGACGGCTACACCTTC
15	TRBV6-2/TRBV6-3	TRBJ2-2	.	TRBD1	CASSPSGTGGGELFF	TGTGCCAGCAGTCCATCCGGGACAGGGGGCGGGGAGCTGTTTTTT
15	TRBV19	TRBJ2-7	.	TRBD1	CASSPRTGRADEQYF	TGTGCCAGTAGTCCGCGGACAGGTAGGGCCGACGAGCAGTACTTC
16	TRBV19	TRBJ1-1	few	TRBD1	CASSSQRGQGMFEAFF	TGTGCCAGTAGTTCCCAAAGGGGACAGGGGATGTTTGAAGCTTTCTTT
14	TRBV2	TRBJ2-4	.	TRBD2	CASRPAGGANIQYF	TGTGCCAGCAGACCTGCGGGAGGTGCAAACATTCAGTACTTC
13	TRBV20-1	TRBJ1-2	.	.	CSARDGTSRGYTF	TGCAGTGCTAGAGACGGGACCTCGAGGGGCTACACCTTC
16	TRBV7-9	TRBJ2-5	few	.	CASSFDRWDLQETQYF	TGTGCCAGCAGCTTCGACAGGTGGGATTTACAAGAGACCCAGTACTTC
15	TRBV4-1	TRBJ2-7	.	.	CASSPFEASSYEQYF	TGCGCCAGCAGCCCCTTCGAGGCTAGCTCCTACGAGCAGTACTTC
16	TRBV9	TRBJ2-7	few	TRBD1	CASSPQLGQGVYEQYF	TGTGCCAGCAGCCCCCAACTGGGACAGGGGGTCTACGAGCAGTACTTC
13	TRBV5-1	TRBJ1-1	few	.	CASSTGLNTEAFF	TGCGCCAGCAGTACCGGGCTGAACACTGAAGCTTTCTTT
15	TRBV5-1	TRBJ1-1	.	TRBD1	CASSTGTGGYTEAFF	TGCGCCAGCAGCACCGGGACAGGGGGTTACACTGAAGCTTTCTTT
21	TRBV7-9	TRBJ2-1	few	TRBD2	CASSFGNRVSSGSRTYNEQFF	TGTGCCAGCAGCTTCGGAAACCGGGTGTCTAGCGGGAGTCGAACCTACAATGAGCAGTTCTTC
15	TRBV21-1	TRBJ1-1	.	.	CASSTRKDMNTEAFF	TGTGCCAGCAGCACCCGAAAGGACATGAACACTGAAGCTTTCTTT
19	TRBV20-1	TRBJ2-6	.	TRBD1	CSARGPGQGASSGANVLTF	TGCAGTGCTAGAGGGCCGGGACAGGGGGCCTCCTCTGGGGCCAACGTCCTGACTTTC
16	TRBV4-1	TRBJ2-1	few	TRBD1	CASSQATGDLYNEQFF	TGCGCCAGCAGCCAAGCTACAGGGGACCTCTACAATGAGCAGTTCTTC
15	TRBV2	TRBJ1-4	.	.	CASSENGQGHEKLFF	TGTGCCAGCAGTGAAAATGGGCAGGGCCACGAAAAACTGTTTTTT
16	TRBV5-1	TRBJ2-1	few	.	CASSFGGASSYNEQFF	TGCGCCAGCAGCTTTGGGGGGGCGAGCTCCTACAATGAGCAGTTCTTC
13	TRBV4-2	TRBJ2-1	.	.	CASSHAGTNEQFF	TGTGCCAGCAGCCACGCTGGGACAAATGAGCAGTTCTTC
14	TRBV29-1	TRBJ2-5	.	.	CSVVDRLYQETQYF	TGCAGCGTTGTAGACAGACTATACCAAGAGACCCAGTACTTC
14	TRBV20-1	TRBJ1-3	.	.	CSGRRGGSGNTIYF	TGCAGTGGTCGGCGCGGAGGCTCTGGAAACACCATATATTTT
13	TRBV7-9	TRBJ1-5	once	.	CASSRSRDQPQHF	TGTGCCAGCAGCCGCAGCCGGGATCAGCCCCAGCATTTT
16	TRBV7-9	TRBJ1-5	.	.	CASSLDRAGGIPPQHF	TGTGCCAGCAGCTTAGATCGGGCAGGTGGGATACCGCCCCAGCATTTT